This TCR beta chain was sequenced during a study of blood T cell repertoires in COVID-19. Study as a whole: The origin of the acute and convalescent COVID-19 samples was the United States, Italy and Spain. T cells, B-cell-depleted T cells, or PBMCs supplied cDNA or gDNA.

V dropped 3 bases and J dropped 2 bases, with 13 bases sitting between them. CDR3 length: 16 residues. The germline V gene encodes CDR1 SGHDN and CDR2 FVKESK. The Seattle site enrolled patients during active infection and followed them longitudinally. Original processing notes: From reference gene primer amplification, estimates of nucleated cell counts were derived. The data were produced by immunoSEQ multiplex PCR, yet TCRdb's version contains in-frame clones alone and is incomplete. From that table come the V and J calls and clone size; the DNA was used to work out D and trimming. The data contain 40,000 to 50,000 clones, around 87% of them singletons.

The sample comprised peripheral blood. This receptor was taken from a woman at least 80 years old with COVID-19, enrolled during active disease. The chain uses TRBV14 and TRBJ1-4, with D possibly TRBD1 on 6 matching bases. CDR3 nucleotide sequence: TGTGCCAGCAGCCACGGGACAACGCGGACTAATGAAAAACTGTTTTTT. It encodes CASSHGTTRTNEKLFF.